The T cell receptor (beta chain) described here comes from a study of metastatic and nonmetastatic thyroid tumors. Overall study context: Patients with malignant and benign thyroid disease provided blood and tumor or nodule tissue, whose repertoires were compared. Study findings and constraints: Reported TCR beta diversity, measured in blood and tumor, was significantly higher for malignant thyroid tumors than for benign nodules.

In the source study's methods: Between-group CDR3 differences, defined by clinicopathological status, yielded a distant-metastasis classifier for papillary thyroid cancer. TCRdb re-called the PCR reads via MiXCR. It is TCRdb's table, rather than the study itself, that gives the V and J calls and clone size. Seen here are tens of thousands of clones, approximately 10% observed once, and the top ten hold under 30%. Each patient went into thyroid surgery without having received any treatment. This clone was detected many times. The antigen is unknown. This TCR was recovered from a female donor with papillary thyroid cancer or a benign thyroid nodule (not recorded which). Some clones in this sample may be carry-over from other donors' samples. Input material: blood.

The CDR3 nucleotides read TGTGCCAGCAGCCTGGGACAGGGTTCTAACTATGGCTACACCTTC. It is translated as CASSLGQGSNYGYTF. The chain is built from TRBV5-6 and TRBJ1-2; 9 nucleotides align to TRBD1. In germline, CDR1 is SGHDT, CDR2 YYEEEE. The CDR3 spans 15 residues. Trimming at V came to 4 bases and at J to 0 bases, leaving 4 bases not matched to a gene. Based on the CDR3 plus reference TRBV5-6 and TRBJ1-2, the full variable domain is DAGVTQSPTHLIKTRGQQVTLRCSPKSGHDTVSWYQQALGQGPQFIFQYYEEEERQRGNFPDRFSGHQFPNYSSELNVNALLLGDSALYLCASSLGQGSNYGYTFGSGTRLTVV.